This T cell receptor (beta chain) stems from a study of blood T cells in healthy people across ages (dated by TCRdb to between 2014 and 2017). Study-level background: Template switching captured roughly one uniquely barcoded TCR beta cDNA molecule per two T cells in model experiments. Using deep sequencing normalized with unique cDNA molecular identifiers, the study measured how TCR beta repertoire diversity changes with age. Donors were grouped into four age groups: young (average roughly 17 years), middle-aged (39), aged (roughly 62) and long-lived (about 89). To avoid experimental bias, donors of different ages were distributed randomly across sequencing lanes. Two additional independent replicas of 1 million unique cDNA reads from the same blood draw were analyzed for two donors (one aged 18 to 30 and one aged 80 or older).

Library construction relied on 5' RACE. Instrument on record: Illumina HiSeq 2500. A second 7 to 11 cycle PCR used a sample-barcoded 5' primer and a J-beta primer mix. Each TCR beta cDNA molecule received a unique molecular identifier from a template-switch 5' adaptor carrying 12 random nucleotides. Each sample yielded at least 2.5 million CDR3-containing paired-end reads. All of the RNA was converted into first-strand cDNA using the Mint cDNA synthesis kit, with a TRBC-specific oligonucleotide serving as the primer. After uracil-DNA glycosylase treatment, a first 18-cycle PCR used universal primers M1SS and BC2_uni_R on all cDNA. Processing in the source paper ran as follows. Normalization of each sample was performed by random selection of 1 million high-quality reads, each carrying a distinct molecular identifier. Instead of being binned into consensus sequences, reads with shared molecular identifiers were discarded. MiTCR, with a Q25 quality threshold and the strictest error-elimination algorithm, was used for CDR3 identification, clonotype clustering and error correction. Lower-bound total TCR beta diversity was estimated with a nonparametric unseen species model using Euler transformation. TCRdb reanalyzed the raw reads on its own, using fastp at Q25 for trimming and MiXCR for clone calling, and kept in-frame beta chains. Here each entry gathers all rows of one CDR3 protein and keeps the most common genes and DNA. TCRdb, rather than the study authors, made the V and J calls. Recorded for this sample are some 700,000 distinct CDR3 sequences; 22% of them occurred a single time. The ten most abundant clones make up around 22% of the sample.

General conclusions and limits of the study: Observed TCR beta diversity per million T cells fell roughly linearly with age, and a significant reduction was already apparent by age approximately 41. There was a strong correlation between observed TCR beta diversity and the percentage of naive T cells measured by flow cytometry. Since profiling was done on bulk unsorted PBMCs, naive and antigen-experienced compartments could not be conclusively compared. Donor CMV infection status was unknown, potentially confounding age-related changes in expanded clonotypes. Total diversity estimates from one million sequenced T cells were considered lower bounds and underestimates. Compared with the aged group, the long-lived group had more naive CD4+ T cells, fewer expanded clones and increased TCR diversity, a pattern suggesting age selection.

Donors were 35 to 40 systemically healthy Caucasian individuals from Russia aged roughly 6 to 95 years. About 10 milliliters of peripheral blood were collected from each donor into EDTA-treated Vacutainer tubes. Ficoll-Paque density-gradient centrifugation was used to isolate PBMCs, with at least 6.5 million per sample. Trizol reagent was used to extract total RNA from the PBMCs, yielding at least 6 micrograms per sample. Naive CD45RAhigh/CD27high T cell percentages were measured by flow cytometry on a PBMC aliquot from every donor. As concerns this clonotype: Its antigen is currently not known. Base quality data are lacking; no much larger clone is found one base away.

Its CDR3 holds 15 amino acids, cysteine through phenylalanine. The sequence is cut down to CDR3 DNA, 45 bases in frame from base 1. V is shortened by 5 bases, J by 1 base, and the region joining them spans 14 bases. Looking up the germline V gene yields CDR1 MDHEN and CDR2 SYDVKM. The origin of this receptor is a man between 65 and 79 years old in good health. Sequencing was performed on blood. Recombination joined TRBV28 with TRBJ1-1; perhaps TRBD1 is the D gene, with 5 bases matching. This receptor has the CDR3 CASSPRGHWNTEAFF. The DNA sequence is TGTGCCAGCAGTCCCCGCGGACATTGGAACACTGAAGCTTTCTTT.